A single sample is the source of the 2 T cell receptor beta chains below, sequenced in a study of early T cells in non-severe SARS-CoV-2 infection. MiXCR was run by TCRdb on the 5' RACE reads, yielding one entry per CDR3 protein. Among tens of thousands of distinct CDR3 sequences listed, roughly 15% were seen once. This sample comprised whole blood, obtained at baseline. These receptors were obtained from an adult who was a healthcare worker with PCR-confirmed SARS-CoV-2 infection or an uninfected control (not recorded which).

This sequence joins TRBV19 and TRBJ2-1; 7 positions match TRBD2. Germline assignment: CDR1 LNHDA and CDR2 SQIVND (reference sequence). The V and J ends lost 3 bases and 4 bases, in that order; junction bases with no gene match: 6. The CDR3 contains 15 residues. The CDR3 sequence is CASSMGGRLYNEQFF. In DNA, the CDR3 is TGTGCCAGTAGTATGGGCGGGAGACTATACAATGAGCAGTTCTTC.

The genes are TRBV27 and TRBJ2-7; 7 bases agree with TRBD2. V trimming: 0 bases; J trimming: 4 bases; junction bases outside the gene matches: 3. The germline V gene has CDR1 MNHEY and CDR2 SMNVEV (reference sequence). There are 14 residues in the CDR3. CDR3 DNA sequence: TGTGCCAGCAGTTTATCGGGAGGGACGTACGAGCAGTACTTC. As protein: CASSLSGGTYEQYF.